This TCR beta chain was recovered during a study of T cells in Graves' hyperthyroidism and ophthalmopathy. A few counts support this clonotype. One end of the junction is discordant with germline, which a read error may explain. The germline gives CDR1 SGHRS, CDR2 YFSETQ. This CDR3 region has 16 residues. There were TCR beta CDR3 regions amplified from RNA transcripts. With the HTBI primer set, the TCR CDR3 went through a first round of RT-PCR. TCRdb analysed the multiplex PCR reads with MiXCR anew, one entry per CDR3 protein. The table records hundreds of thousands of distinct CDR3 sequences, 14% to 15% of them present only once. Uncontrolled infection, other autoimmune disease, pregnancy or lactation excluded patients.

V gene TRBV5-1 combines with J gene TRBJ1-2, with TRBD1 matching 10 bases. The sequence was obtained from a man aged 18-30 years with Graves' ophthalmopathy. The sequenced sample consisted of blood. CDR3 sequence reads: CASSAHPGQGNYGYTF. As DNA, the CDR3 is TGTGCCAGCAGCGCCCACCCGGGACAGGGGAACTATGGCTACACCTTC.